One and the same sample provided the 32 T cell receptor beta chains below, sequenced in a study of T cell changes during pregnancy in multiple sclerosis. Using immunoSEQ multiplex PCR, the repertoire was profiled, and TCRdb retains in-frame clones only, with some absent. The repertoire holds almost 65,000 clones, with 92% as singletons. Source: peripheral blood, taken in the first trimester of pregnancy. The receptors were gathered from a female donor with multiple sclerosis, enrolled in a pregnancy study.

This rearrangement joins TRBV4-3 to TRBJ2-1, with TRBD2 identical over 12 bases. The CDR3 consists of 16 residues. The germline V gene encodes CDR1 LGHNA and CDR2 YSLEER. V dropped 0 bases and J dropped 4; count of bases not matched to a gene: 1. CDR3 bases: TGCGCCAGCAGCCAAGATGGACTAGCGGGGTACAATGAGCAGTTCTTC. Translated, it gives CASSQDGLAGYNEQFF.

The CDR3 sequence: CASSLQGGYEQYF. As DNA, the CDR3 is TGTGCCAGCAGCTTGCAGGGGGGTTACGAGCAGTACTTC. The chain has TRBV7-2 and TRBJ2-7; the D gene is possibly TRBD1 (7 bases). This CDR3 is built from 13 residues. The germline gives CDR1 SGHTA, CDR2 FQGNSA. V was trimmed by 3 bases and J by 4 bases, leaving 10 bases between them. Filled out from reference TRBV7-2 and TRBJ2-7, the complete variable domain reads GAGVSQSPSNKVTEKGKDVELRCDPISGHTALYWYRQSLGQGLEFLIYFQGNSAPDKSGLPSDRFSAERTGGSVSTLTIQRTQQEDSAVYLCASSLQGGYEQYFGPGTRLTVT.

This sequence joins TRBV7-2 and TRBJ2-7; D might be TRBD1 (6 bases). The germline V and J ends were trimmed by 5 bases and 4 bases, with 18 bases remaining between them. Germline lookup yields CDR1 SGHTA and CDR2 FQGNSA. This CDR3 has 15 amino acids. CDR3 bases: TGTGCCAGCAGCGTTAGAAGGACAGCGATTTACGAGCAGTACTTC. Translating it yields CASSVRRTAIYEQYF.

This clone was counted a single time. The chain couples TRBV7-9 to TRBJ2-3; 9 bases agree with TRBD2. There are 17 residues in the CDR3. V was clipped by 4 bases and J by 4 bases; unmatched bases: 12. Germline loops: CDR1 SEHNR, CDR2 FQNEAQ (reference sequence). CDR3 bases: TGTGCCAGCAGCTCATCATTTAGCGGGAGCGTATCAGATACGCAGTATTTT. Protein product: CASSSSFSGSVSDTQYF.

This clone was picked up a small number of times. The CDR3 loop reads CASSLVDMNTEAFF. The CDR3 nucleotides are TGCGCCAGCAGCTTGGTAGACATGAACACTGAAGCTTTCTTT. V usage is TRBV5-1 and J usage is TRBJ1-1; D gene unclear. Trimming took 0 bases from V and 0 from J, leaving 6 bases between them. The CDR3 is made up of 14 amino acids. Germline CDR1 SGHRS, CDR2 YFSETQ. The complete variable domain, with remaining parts taken from reference TRBV5-1 and TRBJ1-1, reads KAGVTQTPRYLIKTRGQQVTLSCSPISGHRSVSWYQQTPGQGLQFLFEYFSETQRNKGNFPGRFSGRQFSNSRSEMNVSTLELGDSALYLCASSLVDMNTEAFFGQGTRLTVV.

V is TRBV7-2 and J is TRBJ2-3; 8 bases match TRBD1. The CDR3 sequence is 15 residues long. The trim removed 2 bases at V and 2 bases at J, leaving 3 bases unmatched. Looked up from germline, CDR1 is SGHTA and CDR2 is FQGNSA. Here the CDR3 DNA reads TGTGCCAGCAGCTTAAACAGGGGGGTCACAGATACGCAGTATTTT. Translating gives CASSLNRGVTDTQYF.

This clone was counted once. V is TRBV7-2 and J is TRBJ2-5, with 10 positions matching TRBD2. Germline V CDR1 and CDR2: SGHTA, FQGNSA. Germline trimming cut 5 bases from V and 2 bases from J; bases unmatched to any gene: 5. The CDR3 covers 15 residues. The CDR3 reads CASSPGLASQETQYF. The CDR3 region has the DNA TGTGCCAGCAGCCCGGGACTAGCGTCACAAGAGACCCAGTACTTC.

The V and J genes are TRBV28 and TRBJ1-1; possibly TRBD1 for D (6 bases). The length of the CDR3 is 12 residues. V dropped 6 bases and J dropped 11 bases, with 16 bases sitting between them. Germline V gives CDR1 MDHEN, CDR2 SYDVKM. As DNA, the CDR3 is TGTGCCAGCAGACGGACACAGGGAACGGCTTTCTTT. It yields the protein CASRRTQGTAFF.

This chain links TRBV25-1 with TRBJ2-3; D possibly corresponds to TRBD2 (5 bases). CDR3 length equals 15 residues. Germline V gene data show CDR1 as MGHDK and CDR2 as SYGVNS. V was shortened by 2 bases and J by 0 bases, with 9 bases between the two germline ends. In DNA form, the CDR3 reads TGTGCCAGCAGTGAACGAGGGATGAGCACAGATACGCAGTATTTT. Its translation: CASSERGMSTDTQYF.

The chain links TRBV5-1 to TRBJ2-7; 7 nucleotides agree with TRBD1. V gave up 3 bases and J gave up 0 bases; unmatched junction bases: 9. The CDR3 covers 16 residues. Germline CDR1 is SGHRS and CDR2 is YFSETQ. CDR3 in amino acids: CASSWTGTESSYEQYF. DNA for the CDR3: TGCGCCAGCAGCTGGACCGGGACAGAGAGCTCCTACGAGCAGTACTTC.

The CDR3 DNA reads as TGTGCCAGCGGCTTTGAGGTATATAGCAATCAGCCCCAGCATTTT. Protein sequence: CASGFEVYSNQPQHF. The rearrangement uses TRBV25-1 and TRBJ1-5, with unresolved D. This CDR3 is 15 amino acids long. Germline V gives CDR1 MGHDK, CDR2 SYGVNS. The ends were cut back, 8 bases at V and 0 bases at J, with 14 bases in the middle.

The chain joins TRBV11-3 to TRBJ2-7; tentatively, D is TRBD1 (6 bases). The CDR3 sequence is 15 residues long. Trimming removed 5 bases from V and 2 bases from J, with 16 bases in between. The germline CDR1 and CDR2 sequences are SGHNT and YENEEA. Here the CDR3 reads CASSPYRAQPYEQYF. The DNA of the CDR3 is TGTGCCAGCAGCCCTTACAGGGCCCAACCCTACGAGCAGTACTTC.

This clone was observed a single time. The chain recombines TRBV19 with TRBJ1-2; the D is unclear. The CDR3 length is 14 residues. V shed 8 bases and J shed 8 bases, with 21 bases lying between them. CDR1 and CDR2 from the germline V gene are LNHDA and SQIVND (reference sequence). The CDR3: CASRRWQPREGYTF. The DNA of the CDR3 is TGTGCCAGTCGTCGGTGGCAGCCGAGGGAGGGCTACACCTTC. Combining the CDR3 with reference TRBV19 and TRBJ1-2 gives the whole variable domain DGGITQSPKYLFRKEGQNVTLSCEQNLNHDAMYWYRQDPGQGLRLIYYSQIVNDFQKGDIAEGYSVSREKKESFPLTVTSAQKNPTAFYLCASRRWQPREGYTFGSGTRLTVV.

The rearrangement links TRBV4-3 to TRBJ2-7; 13 bases fit TRBD2. The CDR3 totals 15 residues. Losses at the gene ends were 1 base for V and 9 bases for J; bases not matched to a gene: 6. Per germline, CDR1 LGHNA and CDR2 YSLEER. The CDR3 sequence is CASSQGPGLAGRQYF. The DNA for the CDR3 is TGCGCCAGCAGCCAAGGCCCGGGACTAGCGGGAAGGCAGTACTTC.

This chain connects TRBV11-3 to TRBJ2-7; TRBD2 aligns across 15 bases. The germline V gene encodes CDR1 SGHNT and CDR2 YENEEA. J lost 3 bases, V lost 6 bases, and 6 bases had no gene match. CDR3 size: 16 residues. CDR3 DNA: TGTGCCAGCAGTTATCCGGGACTAGCGGGGGGCTACGAGCAGTACTTC. Its translation is CASSYPGLAGGYEQYF.

The J gene is TRBJ1-2, the V gene TRBV28, with a tentative D call TRBD1 (5 bases). This CDR3 has 16 residues. Germline CDR1 and CDR2: MDHEN and SYDVKM. V was clipped by 5 bases and J by 1 base, with 17 bases between them. In DNA, the CDR3 is TGTGCCAGCAGTCTCGCACCCCGACAGTTTAACTATGGCTACACCTTC. Its protein is CASSLAPRQFNYGYTF.

This chain links TRBV14 with TRBJ2-5; tentatively, D is TRBD2 (6 bases). V gave up 4 bases and J gave up 1 base, with 22 bases separating them. The V gene's germline CDR1 is SGHDN and CDR2 FVKESK. The CDR3 runs to 18 residues. Written as DNA, the CDR3 is TGTGCCAGCAGCCCCGGGGGACGCTCGCGGCTACTCCAAGAGACCCAGTACTTC. Amino acids: CASSPGGRSRLLQETQYF.

This chain links TRBV7-2 with TRBJ2-2; 7 bases are shared with TRBD2. The CDR3 has 17 amino acids. The J segment lost 3 bases and the V segment lost 2 bases, leaving 9 bases of the junction unmatched. Germline V CDR1 and CDR2: SGHTA, FQGNSA. CDR3 coding DNA: TGTGCCAGCAGCTTATCGCAGGGACTACCTTACACCGGGGAGCTGTTTTTT. This codes for CASSLSQGLPYTGELFF.

The V and J genes are TRBV19 and TRBJ2-2, with D possibly being TRBD1 (6 bases). CDR3 length equals 19 residues. Trimming took off 2 bases at V and 4 bases at J, with 23 bases between the two ends. The germline gives CDR1 LNHDA, CDR2 SQIVND (reference sequence). CDR3 loop: CASSIPSFPRGQLTGELFF. Here the CDR3 DNA reads TGTGCCAGTAGTATACCATCCTTCCCCCGGGGACAACTCACCGGGGAGCTGTTTTTT.

The chain carries TRBV6-5 and TRBJ1-2; 7 bases match TRBD1. V dropped 5 bases and J dropped 5; count of bases not matched to a gene: 11. CDR1 and CDR2 from the germline V gene are MNHEY and SVGAGI. The CDR3 extends over 15 amino acids. Here the CDR3 DNA reads TGTGCCAGCAGTCGCCGGACAGGTTATTTATATGGCTACACCTTC. This encodes CASSRRTGYLYGYTF.

The chain uses TRBV2 and TRBJ2-7, with D uncertain. This CDR3 is 12 amino acids long. Trimming shortened V by 7 bases and J by 2 bases, and 9 bases separated the two germline ends. CDR1 and CDR2 from the germline V gene are SNHLY and FYNNEI. The CDR3 region has the DNA TGTGCCAGCAAACCCTATACCTACGAGCAGTACTTC. Amino acid sequence: CASKPYTYEQYF.

The chain has TRBV7-2 and TRBJ2-5; TRBD2 matches 7 bases. The V gene end was trimmed by 5 bases and the J gene end by 6 bases; junction bases not matched to a gene: 12. Looked up from germline, CDR1 is SGHTA and CDR2 is FQGNSA. The CDR3 is 15 residues long. The DNA for the CDR3 is TGTGCCAGCAGCCCCGTCGGGGGGACGGCACAGACCCAGTACTTC. Translated: CASSPVGGTAQTQYF.

The chain employs TRBV5-5 and TRBJ2-2; 7 bases align to TRBD1. Losses at the gene ends were 2 bases for V and 4 bases for J; bases not matched to a gene: 8. Germline CDR1 reads SGHKS; CDR2 reads YYEKEE (reference sequence). This CDR3 has 16 residues. For the CDR3, the DNA is TGTGCCAGCAGCTTCGAGGGGGCGCGGATCACCGGGGAGCTGTTTTTT. Amino acids: CASSFEGARITGELFF.

V and J are TRBV5-6 and TRBJ2-1, with 7 bases that match TRBD1. Trimming took 4 bases from V and 4 from J; bases not matched to a gene: 14. This CDR3 is built from 17 residues. From germline, CDR1 is SGHDT and CDR2 YYEEEE. This chain's CDR3 is CASSQLTGNPLYNEQFF. In nucleotides, the CDR3 is TGTGCCAGCAGCCAATTGACAGGGAACCCATTGTACAATGAGCAGTTCTTC.

The rearrangement joins TRBV14 to TRBJ1-2, with D perhaps TRBD1 (5 bases). The CDR3 spans 12 residues. V gave up 1 base and J gave up 8 bases, with 8 bases separating them. Per the germline V gene, CDR1 is SGHDN and CDR2 is FVKESK. In DNA form, the CDR3 reads TGTGCCAGCAGCCAAGTAGGGGTCGGCTACACCTTC. Translation: CASSQVGVGYTF.

The chain links TRBV9 to TRBJ2-7; D possibly corresponds to TRBD2 (6 bases). This CDR3 region has 15 residues. Trimming removed 0 bases from V and 3 bases from J, with 13 bases in between. In germline, CDR1 is SGDLS, CDR2 YYNGEE. CDR3: CASSVAGSGDYEQYF. In nucleotides, the CDR3 is TGTGCCAGCAGCGTAGCGGGTAGCGGAGACTACGAGCAGTACTTC.

V is TRBV7-9 and J is TRBJ2-5; 10 positions agree with TRBD1. Germline V CDR1 and CDR2: SEHNR, FQNEAQ (reference sequence). The V and J ends lost 6 bases and 2 bases, in that order; junction bases with no gene match: 0. CDR3 length: 13 residues. As DNA, the CDR3 is TGTGCCAGCAGGGGACAGGGGCAAGAGACCCAGTACTTC. Its protein is CASRGQGQETQYF.

This chain uses TRBV7-9 with TRBJ1-2; D remains ambiguous. This CDR3 has 14 residues. Trimming left V 0 bases short and J 2 bases short, with 7 bases between. Germline lookup yields CDR1 SEHNR and CDR2 FQNEAQ (reference sequence). This CDR3 reads CASSLANNNYGYTF. Here the CDR3 DNA reads TGTGCCAGCAGCTTAGCTAACAACAACTATGGCTACACCTTC.

The rearrangement uses TRBV2 and TRBJ2-7; 13 bases agree with TRBD2. V lost 3 bases and J lost 6; bases outside the gene matches: 8. The CDR3 covers 16 residues. CDR1 and CDR2 from the germline V gene are SNHLY and FYNNEI. DNA of the CDR3: TGTGCCAGCAGTGAGAGGACTAGCGGGAGTGGGGGCGAGCAGTACTTC. Amino acids: CASSERTSGSGGEQYF.

V gene TRBV10-2 combines with J gene TRBJ2-5; 9 bases align to TRBD1. The V gene end was trimmed by 4 bases and the J gene end by 5 bases; junction bases not matched to a gene: 2. This CDR3 contains 13 residues. Germline assignment: CDR1 WSHSY and CDR2 SAAADI. The CDR3 region has the DNA TGCGCCAGCAGTGGGACAGGGGTGGAGACCCAGTACTTC. It codes for CASSGTGVETQYF.

The V call is TRBV5-1, the J call TRBJ1-2; D possibly corresponds to TRBD1 (5 bases). Germline CDR1 reads SGHRS; CDR2 reads YFSETQ. Trimming shortened V by 3 bases and J by 0 bases, and 6 bases separated the two germline ends. The CDR3 has 13 amino acids. CDR3 DNA sequence: TGCGCCAGCAGCTCGACAGCTAACTATGGCTACACCTTC. Amino acid sequence: CASSSTANYGYTF.

CDR3 protein: CATARAGGPTNEQFF. The DNA for the CDR3 is TGTGCCACCGCCCGAGCGGGAGGGCCTACCAATGAGCAGTTCTTC. The chain couples TRBV7-2 to TRBJ2-1, with 10 bases identical to TRBD2. V dropped 10 bases and J dropped 6; count of bases not matched to a gene: 12. From germline, CDR1 is SGHTA and CDR2 FQGNSA. The CDR3 covers 15 residues. Filled out from reference TRBV7-2 and TRBJ2-1, the complete variable domain reads GAGVSQSPSNKVTEKGKDVELRCDPISGHTALYWYRQSLGQGLEFLIYFQGNSAPDKSGLPSDRFSAERTGGSVSTLTIQRTQQEDSAVYLCATARAGGPTNEQFFGPGTRLTVL.